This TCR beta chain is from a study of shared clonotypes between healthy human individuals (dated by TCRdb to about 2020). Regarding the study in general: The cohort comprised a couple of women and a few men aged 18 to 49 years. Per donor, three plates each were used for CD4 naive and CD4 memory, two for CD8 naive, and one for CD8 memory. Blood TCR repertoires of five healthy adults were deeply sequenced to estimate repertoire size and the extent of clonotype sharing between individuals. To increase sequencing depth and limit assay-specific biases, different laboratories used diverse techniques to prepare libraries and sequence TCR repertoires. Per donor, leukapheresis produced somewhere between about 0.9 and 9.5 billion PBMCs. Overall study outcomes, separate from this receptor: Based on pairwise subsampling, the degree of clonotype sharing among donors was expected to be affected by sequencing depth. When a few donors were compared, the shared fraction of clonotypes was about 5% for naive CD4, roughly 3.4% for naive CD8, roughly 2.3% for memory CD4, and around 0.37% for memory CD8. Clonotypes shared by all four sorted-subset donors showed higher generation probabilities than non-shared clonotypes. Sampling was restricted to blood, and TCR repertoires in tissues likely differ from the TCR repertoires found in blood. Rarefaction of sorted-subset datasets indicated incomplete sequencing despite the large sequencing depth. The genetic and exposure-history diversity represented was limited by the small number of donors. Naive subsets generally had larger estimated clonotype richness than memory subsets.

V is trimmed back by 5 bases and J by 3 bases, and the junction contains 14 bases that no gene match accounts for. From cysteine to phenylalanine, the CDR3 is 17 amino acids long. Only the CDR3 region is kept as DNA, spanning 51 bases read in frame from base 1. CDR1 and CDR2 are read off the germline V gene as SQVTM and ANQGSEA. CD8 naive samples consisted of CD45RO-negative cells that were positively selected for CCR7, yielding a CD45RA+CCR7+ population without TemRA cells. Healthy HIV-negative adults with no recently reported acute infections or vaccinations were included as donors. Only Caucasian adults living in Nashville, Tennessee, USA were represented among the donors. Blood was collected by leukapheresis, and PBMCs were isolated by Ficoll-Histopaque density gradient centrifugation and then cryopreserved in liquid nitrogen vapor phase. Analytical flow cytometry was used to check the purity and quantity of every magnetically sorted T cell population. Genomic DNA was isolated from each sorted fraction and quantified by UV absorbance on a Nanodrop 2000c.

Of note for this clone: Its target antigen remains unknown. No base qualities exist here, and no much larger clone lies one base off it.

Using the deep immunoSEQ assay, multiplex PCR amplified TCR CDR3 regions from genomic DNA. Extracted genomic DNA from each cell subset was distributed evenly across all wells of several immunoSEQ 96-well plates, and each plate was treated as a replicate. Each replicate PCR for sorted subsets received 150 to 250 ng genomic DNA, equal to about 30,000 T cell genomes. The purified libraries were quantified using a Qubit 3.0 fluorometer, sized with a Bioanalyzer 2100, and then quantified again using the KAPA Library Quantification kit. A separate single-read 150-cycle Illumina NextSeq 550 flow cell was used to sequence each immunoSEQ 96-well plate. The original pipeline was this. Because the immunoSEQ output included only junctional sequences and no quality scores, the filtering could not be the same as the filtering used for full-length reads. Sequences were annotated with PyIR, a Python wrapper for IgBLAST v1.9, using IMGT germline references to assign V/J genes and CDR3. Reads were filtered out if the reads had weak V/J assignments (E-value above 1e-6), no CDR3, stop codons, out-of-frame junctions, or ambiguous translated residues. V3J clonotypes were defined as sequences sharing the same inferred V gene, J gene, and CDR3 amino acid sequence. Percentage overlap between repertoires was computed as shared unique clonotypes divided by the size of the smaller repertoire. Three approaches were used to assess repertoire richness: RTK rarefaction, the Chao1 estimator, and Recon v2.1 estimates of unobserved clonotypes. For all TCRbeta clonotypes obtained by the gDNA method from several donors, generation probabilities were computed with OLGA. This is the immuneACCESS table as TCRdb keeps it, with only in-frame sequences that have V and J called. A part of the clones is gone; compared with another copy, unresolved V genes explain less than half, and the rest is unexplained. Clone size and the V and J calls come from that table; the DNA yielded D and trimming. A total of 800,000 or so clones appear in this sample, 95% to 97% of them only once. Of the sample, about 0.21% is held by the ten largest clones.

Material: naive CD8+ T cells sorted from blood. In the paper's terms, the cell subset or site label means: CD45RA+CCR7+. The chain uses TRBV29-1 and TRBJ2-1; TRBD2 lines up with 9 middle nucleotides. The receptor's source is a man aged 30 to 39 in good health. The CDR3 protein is CSVKSRGLAIDYNEQFF. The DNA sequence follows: TGCAGCGTTAAAAGCCGGGGACTAGCTATAGACTACAATGAGCAGTTCTTC.